This TCR beta chain was captured in a study of Ad26.COV2.S vaccination and SARS-CoV-2 variants. Overall study: Into the muscle, Ad26.COV2.S was dosed once or twice, 56 days apart.

This CDR3 spans 15 amino acids. The germline V gene encodes CDR1 SGHTA and CDR2 FQGNSA. V was cut by 1 base and J by 4 bases, with 11 bases left in between. Data came from immunoSEQ multiplex PCR; TCRdb stores just in-frame clones and leaves some out. The sample comprises around 320,000 clones, 80% to 90% of which are singletons, and roughly 3.6% rests with the top ten. The treatment here: around 19 received Ad26.COV2.S at low or high dose, single or two shots; roughly 5 received placebo; per-sample allocation not given. All samples were drawn on day 63, counting from the first vaccine or placebo injection.

The material sequenced was peripheral blood, taken in a trial of Ad26.COV2.S vaccine versus placebo. The clonotype comes from a person between 18 and 59 years old who received the Ad26.COV2.S COVID-19 vaccine or a placebo. The chain has TRBV7-2 and TRBJ1-5, with no clear D. The CDR3, as DNA: TGTGCCAGCAGCTTAGTGATGGGCTCTAATCAGCCCCAGCATTTT. Translated, it gives CASSLVMGSNQPQHF.